Listed here are 31 T cell receptor beta chains from one sample, sequenced in a study of cytotoxic CD8 clonotypes in ibrutinib-treated CLL. The repertoire was sequenced with immunoSEQ multiplex PCR; TCRdb's copy has only in-frame clones and lacks some. The sample includes a few hundred thousand clones, around 70% seen only once; the top ten take roughly 14%. Sequencing was performed on PBMCs, taken after 24 months of ibrutinib treatment. The origin of the receptors is a human donor with chronic lymphocytic leukemia.

This chain connects TRBV21-1 to TRBJ2-5; TRBD2 is the table's D call, not checked against the DNA. TRBV21-1 is noted as a pseudogene. CDR3 size: 15 residues. In nucleotides, the CDR3 is TGTGCCAGCAGCGGCAAGGGAGGGACCCAAGAGACCCAGTACTTC. Protein: CASSGKGGTQETQYF.

This chain links TRBV5-1 with TRBJ2-3, with 14 bases aligning to TRBD2. Per germline, CDR1 SGHRS and CDR2 YFSETQ. V dropped 4 bases and J dropped 6; count of bases not matched to a gene: 10. This CDR3 has 17 residues. CDR3 region: CASSTIPGLAGADTQYF. CDR3 sequence (DNA): TGCGCCAGCAGCACAATACCGGGACTAGCGGGAGCCGATACGCAGTATTTT. The whole variable domain, filled in from reference TRBV5-1 and TRBJ2-3, reads KAGVTQTPRYLIKTRGQQVTLSCSPISGHRSVSWYQQTPGQGLQFLFEYFSETQRNKGNFPGRFSGRQFSNSRSEMNVSTLELGDSALYLCASSTIPGLAGADTQYFGPGTRLTVL.

This clone has just one count. The chain links TRBV9 to TRBJ1-5; D is possibly TRBD1 (6 bases). This CDR3 has 15 residues. V lost 0 bases, J lost 4 bases, and 11 bases lay in between. Germline loops: CDR1 SGDLS, CDR2 YYNGEE. The CDR3 spells CASSVGQADNQPQHF. The CDR3 coding sequence is TGTGCCAGCAGCGTAGGACAGGCCGATAATCAGCCCCAGCATTTT.

V and J are TRBV25-1 and TRBJ2-7; no clear D. The CDR3 runs 11 residues. Germline lookup yields CDR1 MGHDK and CDR2 SYGVNS. V lost 3 bases, J lost 6 bases, and 6 bases lay in between. CDR3 sequence reads: CASSDPLEQYF. In DNA form, the CDR3 reads TGTGCCAGCAGTGATCCACTCGAGCAGTACTTC.

The chain employs TRBV23-1 and TRBJ2-1; no reliable D call. TRBV23-1 is treated as an ORF (open reading frame) with a function not yet certain. The CDR3 has 15 amino acids. V dropped 1 base and J dropped 9 bases, with 16 bases sitting between them. The CDR3 nucleotides read TGCGCCAGCAGTCAATTAATCGAGTCTAGATCTGAGCAGTTCTTC. Amino acid sequence: CASSQLIESRSEQFF.

The rearrangement links TRBV7-8 to TRBJ1-1; no firm D call. The CDR3 is 13 residues long. Germline CDR1 and CDR2: SGHVS and FQNEAQ. V gave up 5 bases and J gave up 7 bases, with 14 bases separating them. The chain's CDR3 is CASSDGRVGEAFF. The CDR3, as DNA: TGTGCCAGCAGCGACGGGAGGGTCGGTGAAGCTTTCTTT.

The chain uses TRBV29-1 and TRBJ2-7; D not certain. Trimming stripped 4 bases from V and 7 bases from J, with 8 bases between. In germline, CDR1 is SQVTM, CDR2 ANQGSEA. CDR3 length: 10 amino acids. The DNA for the CDR3 is TGCAGCGTTGTTACTGGGGAGCAGTACTTC. Its protein product is CSVVTGEQYF.

This CDR3 is CASSLLPGRSNQPQHF. Here the CDR3 DNA reads TGTGCCAGCAGTTTACTTCCGGGTAGAAGCAATCAGCCCCAGCATTTT. The chain joins TRBV27 to TRBJ1-5; D gene uncertain. CDR1 and CDR2 from the germline V gene are MNHEY and SMNVEV (reference sequence). V lost 2 bases and J 1 base, leaving 12 bases between the germline ends. The CDR3 extends over 16 amino acids.

The V gene is TRBV10-3, the J gene TRBJ1-2, with D perhaps TRBD1 (6 bases). Germline V gene lookup returns CDR1 ENHRY and CDR2 SYGVKD. V lost 4 bases and J lost 4, with 16 bases in between. This CDR3 is built from 15 residues. The CDR3 DNA is TGTGCCATCAGTGTTTCAGGGGTCGCCCTCTATGGCTACACCTTC. Encoded protein: CAISVSGVALYGYTF.

The chain joins TRBV5-6 to TRBJ1-2, with D hard to call. Germline lookup yields CDR1 SGHDT and CDR2 YYEEEE. This CDR3 contains 12 residues. V dropped 3 bases and J dropped 3 bases, with 6 bases sitting between them. In DNA form, the CDR3 reads TGTGCCAGCAGCTCGACGGACTATGGCTACACCTTC. This codes for CASSSTDYGYTF.

The J gene is TRBJ2-5, the V gene TRBV7-9; the D is unclear. The CDR3 is 13 amino acids. V shed 3 bases and J shed 5 bases, with 10 bases lying between them. CDR1 and CDR2 from the germline V gene are SEHNR and FQNEAQ (reference sequence). The CDR3 is CASSFSPPETQYF. DNA of the CDR3: TGTGCCAGCAGCTTTAGTCCACCGGAGACCCAGTACTTC.

The chain carries TRBV14 and TRBJ1-2; D not resolved. This CDR3 region has 12 residues. CDR1 SGHDN and CDR2 FVKESK come from the germline V gene. The V end was cut by 1 base, the J end by 5 bases, with 5 bases between. DNA of the CDR3: TGTGCCAGCAGCCAAGTTGGTTATGGCTACACCTTC. Translating gives CASSQVGYGYTF.

V and J are TRBV11-2 and TRBJ1-4; D unclear. From germline, CDR1 is SGHAT and CDR2 FQNNGV. This CDR3 spans 15 amino acids. Trimming removed 2 bases from V and 0 bases from J, with 7 bases in between. CDR3 in amino acids: CASSLSYTTNEKLFF. The CDR3 DNA sequence: TGTGCCAGCAGCTTATCGTATACAACTAATGAAAAACTGTTTTTT.

V and J are TRBV9 and TRBJ1-1; TRBD1 might be the D (6 bases). V lost 4 bases to trimming and J lost 1 base, with 11 bases between them. The germline V gene has CDR1 SGDLS and CDR2 YYNGEE. This CDR3 contains 14 residues. CDR3 sequence reads: CASSLRTANTEAFF. In DNA, the CDR3 is TGTGCCAGCAGCCTCCGGACAGCGAACACTGAAGCTTTCTTT.

As for this clone: This sample also contains other DNA sequences that code for the same CDR3. This chain joins TRBV6-6 and TRBJ2-7; D is unresolved. The ends were cut back, 2 bases at V and 0 bases at J, with 8 bases in the middle. The CDR3 spans 14 residues. Germline V gene lookup returns CDR1 MNHNY and CDR2 SVGAGI (reference sequence). As DNA, the CDR3 is TGTGCCAGCAGTTACGGGTGGAGCTCCTACGAGCAGTACTTC. Amino acid sequence: CASSYGWSSYEQYF.

Only one count was recorded for this clone. This chain uses TRBV7-8 with TRBJ1-5; D possibly corresponds to TRBD1 (5 bases). Germline CDR1 is SGHVS and CDR2 is FQNEAQ. Trimming left V 3 bases short and J 4 bases short, with 13 bases between. CDR3 length equals 15 residues. The CDR3 bases are TGTGCCAGCAGCTTTATGGGGGGACCTAATCAGCCCCAGCATTTT. The encoded protein is CASSFMGGPNQPQHF.

The gene calls are TRBV29-1 and TRBJ1-1; D unclear. Trimming left V 3 bases short and J 7 bases short, with 6 bases between. The CDR3 consists of 10 residues. CDR1 and CDR2 from the germline V gene are SQVTM and ANQGSEA. The CDR3: CSVDLDEAFF. The CDR3 nucleotides read TGCAGCGTTGATTTGGATGAAGCTTTCTTT.

This chain connects TRBV9 to TRBJ1-4; D is undetermined. With 4 bases removed from V and 4 bases from J, the gap between germline ends came to 14 bases. The germline gives CDR1 SGDLS, CDR2 YYNGEE. CDR3 length: 15 amino acids. The CDR3 reads CASSPFDTLNEKLFF. CDR3 coding DNA: TGTGCCAGCAGCCCTTTCGACACCCTTAATGAAAAACTGTTTTTT.

The rearrangement joins TRBV2 to TRBJ2-3, with 8 bases matching TRBD2. The CDR3 extends over 14 amino acids. Germline loops: CDR1 SNHLY, CDR2 FYNNEI. Losses at the gene ends were 4 bases for V and 4 bases for J; bases not matched to a gene: 4. DNA for the CDR3: TGTGCCAGCAGTGCGCAGCGGGAGTCAGATACGCAGTATTTT. It encodes CASSAQRESDTQYF.

This clone was seen just once. The junction departs from germline at one end; a sequencing error may be responsible. This chain joins TRBV9 and TRBJ2-7; D uncertain. Germline CDR1 SGDLS, CDR2 YYNGEE. This CDR3 has 13 amino acids. The CDR3 sequence: CTSSSGLSYEQYF. The CDR3 DNA reads as TGTACCAGCAGCTCCGGGCTCTCCTACGAGCAGTACTTC.

This chain joins TRBV5-1 and TRBJ1-1; no definite D call. Germline V gene sequence: CDR1 SGHRS, CDR2 YFSETQ. V gave up 3 bases and J gave up 6 bases, with 15 bases separating them. The CDR3 spans 14 residues. CDR3 in DNA: TGCGCCAGCAGCTCACGCGACTTGAATCCTGAAGCTTTCTTT. As protein: CASSSRDLNPEAFF. Complete variable domain (other parts from reference TRBV5-1 and TRBJ1-1): KAGVTQTPRYLIKTRGQQVTLSCSPISGHRSVSWYQQTPGQGLQFLFEYFSETQRNKGNFPGRFSGRQFSNSRSEMNVSTLELGDSALYLCASSSRDLNPEAFFGQGTRLTVV.

The gene calls are TRBV19 and TRBJ1-2; TRBD1 might be the D (5 bases). The V end was cut by 6 bases, the J end by 2 bases, with 16 bases between. There are 15 residues in the CDR3. Germline CDR1 reads LNHDA; CDR2 reads SQIVND (reference sequence). CDR3 amino acids: CASSGSSGPNYGYTF. The CDR3 DNA is TGTGCCAGTAGCGGAAGCTCAGGGCCCAACTATGGCTACACCTTC.

V is TRBV30 and J is TRBJ2-7; unclear D gene. Per germline, CDR1 GTSNPN and CDR2 SVGIG (reference sequence). The CDR3 is made up of 13 amino acids. The V end was cut by 2 bases, the J end by 3 bases, with 11 bases between. CDR3: CAWSPQYFYEQYF. The DNA of the CDR3 is TGTGCCTGGAGTCCCCAATATTTCTACGAGCAGTACTTC.

The rearrangement links TRBV7-6 to TRBJ2-1; no definite D call. CDR1 SGHVS and CDR2 FNYEAQ come from the germline V gene. There are 13 residues in the CDR3. V lost 0 bases, J lost 5 bases, and 5 bases lay in between. The chain's CDR3 is CASSLAQNNEQFF. The CDR3 nucleotides read TGTGCCAGCAGCTTAGCGCAAAACAATGAGCAGTTCTTC.

This chain uses TRBV10-2 with TRBJ2-5; no definite D call. There are 13 residues in the CDR3. The germline V gene encodes CDR1 WSHSY and CDR2 SAAADI. V was cut by 6 bases and J by 2 bases, with 10 bases left in between. For the CDR3, the DNA is TGCGCCAGCAGACGGAGTGGACAAGAGACCCAGTACTTC. It translates to CASRRSGQETQYF.

V gene TRBV5-1 combines with J gene TRBJ1-5; D is uncertain. This CDR3 region has 14 residues. Trimming cost V 0 bases and J 3 bases, with 7 bases left between them. Germline loops: CDR1 SGHRS, CDR2 YFSETQ. The CDR3 sequence: CASSLAPDNQPQHF. The CDR3 nucleotides read TGCGCCAGCAGCTTGGCCCCGGACAATCAGCCCCAGCATTTT.

The chain has TRBV15 and TRBJ2-1; no clear D gene. CDR3 length: 14 residues. Germline assignment: CDR1 LNHNV and CDR2 YYDKDF (reference sequence). V dropped 1 base and J dropped 7 bases, with 11 bases sitting between them. The CDR3 protein is CATSRVDRANEQFF. The DNA of the CDR3 is TGTGCCACCAGCAGAGTAGATAGAGCGAATGAGCAGTTCTTC.

This sequence joins TRBV18 and TRBJ1-2; D not resolved. Germline loops: CDR1 KGHSH, CDR2 LQKENI. The CDR3 runs 15 residues. Between the trimmed V and J ends, which lost 5 bases and 8 bases, there was a span of 21 bases. The CDR3: CASSTLQTEALGYTF. Here the CDR3 DNA reads TGTGCCAGCTCAACTCTTCAGACCGAAGCGCTCGGCTACACCTTC.

The gene calls are TRBV5-1 and TRBJ2-1, with D unclear. The germline V gene has CDR1 SGHRS and CDR2 YFSETQ. This CDR3 comprises 13 residues. Trimming shortened V by 1 base and J by 8 bases, and 10 bases separated the two germline ends. The chain's CDR3 is CASSLRAGDEQFF. CDR3 in DNA: TGCGCCAGCAGCTTGCGCGCTGGCGATGAGCAGTTCTTC.

CDR3 region: CASSSDRAPYF. As DNA, the CDR3 is TGTGCCAGCAGTTCGGACAGGGCACCGTACTTC. The J gene is TRBJ2-7, the V gene TRBV28; 8 bases align to TRBD1. Germline lookup yields CDR1 MDHEN and CDR2 SYDVKM. J was trimmed by 12 bases and V by 4 bases; bases with no gene match: 5. This CDR3 is 11 amino acids long.

The chain combines TRBV7-4 with TRBJ1-2; D unresolved. V was trimmed by 3 bases and J by 6 bases, leaving 11 bases between them. The germline V gene encodes CDR1 SGHVT and CDR2 SQSDAQ. The CDR3 spans 13 residues. The CDR3, as DNA: TGTGCCAGCAGCTTCGCCTCTTCGGATGGCTACACCTTC. It translates to CASSFASSDGYTF.